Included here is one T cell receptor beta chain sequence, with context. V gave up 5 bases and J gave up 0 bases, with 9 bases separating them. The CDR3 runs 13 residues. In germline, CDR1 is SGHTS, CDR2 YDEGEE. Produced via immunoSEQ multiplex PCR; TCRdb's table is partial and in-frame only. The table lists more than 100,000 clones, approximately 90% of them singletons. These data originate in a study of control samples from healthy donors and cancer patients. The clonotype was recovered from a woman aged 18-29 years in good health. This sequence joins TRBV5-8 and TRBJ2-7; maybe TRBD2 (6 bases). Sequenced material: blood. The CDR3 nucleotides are TGTGCCAGCAGAGGGCGGGGCTCCTACGAGCAGTACTTC. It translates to CASRGRGSYEQYF.